The sequence of this T cell receptor (beta chain) was determined in a study of blood T cell repertoires in COVID-19. Study as a whole: Sample material is recorded as cDNA or gDNA derived from T cells, B-cell-depleted T cells, or PBMCs.

Categorization into cohorts depended on clinical history that participants reported. The V and J ends lost 3 bases and 10 bases, in that order; junction bases with no gene match: 8. The CDR3 is 16 amino acids. Germline assignment: CDR1 SGDLS and CDR2 YYNGEE. In the original processing: How many nucleated cells were present was estimated from reference gene primer amplification. Assay used: immunoSEQ multiplex PCR; TCRdb lists only in-frame clones, some missing. Clone size and the V and J calls come from that table; the DNA yielded D and trimming. The sample shows some 320,000 clones, around 87% of them seen only once.

The rearrangement uses TRBV9 and TRBJ2-1; TRBD2 matches at 15 bases. The TCR was taken from a woman aged 30 to 39 who had recovered from COVID-19. Sequenced sample: PBMCs or T cells enriched from blood (not recorded which). In DNA form, the CDR3 reads TGTGCCAGCAGCGAGGGACCGGGACTAGCGGGGGGAGAGCAGTTCTTC. Its translation: CASSEGPGLAGGEQFF.